Listed below are T cell receptor beta chains from one sample, sequenced in a study of shared clonotypes between healthy human individuals. Profiling relied on immunoSEQ multiplex PCR, and the TCRdb table lists in-frame clones only, not all of them. The sample holds 650,000 to 750,000 clones; 60% to 80% are singletons and the top ten take 1.8%. Sequenced input: memory CD4+ T cells sorted from blood. The receptor set was obtained from a woman between 25 and 40 years old in good health. CDR3s include the opening cysteine and the closing phenylalanine or tryptophan. A D gene is named only where the DNA matches it firmly. Size is stated for part of the rows, as once, few or many counts, or as a class when the clone is expanded.

J: TRBJ2-7
length: 16
V: TRBV4-1
D: TRBD1
size: once
DNA: TGCGCCAGCAGCCAAGAGCGGACAGGAGGCTCCTACGAGCAGTACTTC
CDR3: CASSQERTGGSYEQYF

J: TRBJ2-4
length: 20
V: TRBV10-3
D: TRBD2
size: .
DNA: TGTGCCATCAGTGAGTCCACCGGGACTAGCGGGATACCGGCCAAAAACATTCAGTACTTC
CDR3: CAISESTGTSGIPAKNIQYF

J: TRBJ2-7
length: 16
V: TRBV28
D: TRBD2
size: few
DNA: TGTGCCAGCAGTTTAGGGGGGGAGCTTGGTCTCTACGAGCAGTACTTC
CDR3: CASSLGGELGLYEQYF

J: TRBJ1-4
length: 15
V: TRBV4-1
D: .
size: .
DNA: TGCGCCAGCAGCCAAGCCCACACAGGGTTCGAAAAACTGTTTTTT
CDR3: CASSQAHTGFEKLFF

J: TRBJ2-7
length: 15
V: TRBV6-5
D: TRBD2
size: .
DNA: TGTGCCAGCAGTTACTATCTAGCGGGAGGGTACGAGCAGTACTTC
CDR3: CASSYYLAGGYEQYF

J: TRBJ1-3
length: 15
V: TRBV18
D: TRBD1
size: .
DNA: TGTGCCAGCTCACCGGACAGGCTTTCTGGAAACACCATATATTTT
CDR3: CASSPDRLSGNTIYF

J: TRBJ2-2
length: 14
V: TRBV27
D: .
size: .
DNA: TGTGCCAGCAGTTTAACAGGATCGGCCGGGGAGCTGTTTTTT
CDR3: CASSLTGSAGELFF

J: TRBJ1-3
length: 16
V: TRBV19
D: TRBD1
size: once
DNA: TGTGCCAGTAGTACGGGACAGACAGGCTCTGGAAACACCATATATTTT
CDR3: CASSTGQTGSGNTIYF

J: TRBJ2-6
length: 18
V: TRBV5-1
D: TRBD2
size: many
DNA: TGCGCCAGCAGCTTCCTAGCGGGAGGGCCGGTTGGGGCCAACGTCCTGACTTTC
CDR3: CASSFLAGGPVGANVLTF

J: TRBJ1-5
length: 16
V: TRBV19
D: .
size: .
DNA: TGTGCCAGTAGTATCAAGGGGTCAGGGGCCGGTCAGCCCCAGCATTTT
CDR3: CASSIKGSGAGQPQHF

J: TRBJ1-1
length: 14
V: TRBV2
D: .
size: .
DNA: TGTGCCAGCAGTGATCTTGAGGGAGTCACTGAAGCTTTCTTT
CDR3: CASSDLEGVTEAFF

J: TRBJ2-7
length: 14
V: TRBV19
D: .
size: .
DNA: TGTGCCAGTAGAATCAGGGTGGCAGGAGGGGAGCAGTACTTC
CDR3: CASRIRVAGGEQYF

J: TRBJ2-1
length: 15
V: TRBV5-1
D: .
size: .
DNA: TGCGCCAGCAGCTTCTCACCGAGCCCAAGCAATGAGCAGTTCTTC
CDR3: CASSFSPSPSNEQFF

J: TRBJ1-3
length: 12
V: TRBV5-4
D: .
size: .
DNA: TGTGCCAGCAGCCTCTTCGGAAACACCATATATTTT
CDR3: CASSLFGNTIYF

J: TRBJ2-5
length: 17
V: TRBV21-1
D: .
size: .
DNA: TGTGCCAGCAGCAAACTTAGGGCTAGCGGGCGACAAGAGACCCAGTACTTC
CDR3: CASSKLRASGRQETQYF

J: TRBJ2-2
length: 15
V: TRBV2
D: .
size: .
DNA: TGTGCCAGCAGTGGCGGGCAGGGAGGAACCGGGGAGCTGTTTTTT
CDR3: CASSGGQGGTGELFF

J: TRBJ2-2
length: 16
V: TRBV5-4
D: TRBD2
size: .
DNA: TGTGCCAGCAGCTTGGGGGGTCTAGCGGGAAACGGGGAGCTGTTTTTT
CDR3: CASSLGGLAGNGELFF

J: TRBJ2-7
length: 16
V: TRBV18
D: .
size: .
DNA: TGTGCCAGCTCACTATACGCCGGGACATATTCCTACGAGCAGTACTTC
CDR3: CASSLYAGTYSYEQYF

J: TRBJ1-1
length: 13
V: TRBV7-3
D: TRBD1
size: .
DNA: TGTGCCAGCAGTAAACAGGGGGAGACTGAAGCTTTCTTT
CDR3: CASSKQGETEAFF

J: TRBJ1-5
length: 13
V: TRBV28
D: .
size: many
DNA: TGTGCCAGCAGTTTACCGTACAATCAGCCCCAGCATTTT
CDR3: CASSLPYNQPQHF

J: TRBJ1-2
length: 17
V: TRBV6-1
D: .
size: .
DNA: TGTGCCAGCAGTGGAAGCCTACAGCACCGGGCCAACTATGGCTACACCTTC
CDR3: CASSGSLQHRANYGYTF

J: TRBJ1-5
length: 12
V: TRBV15
D: .
size: once
DNA: TGTGCCACCAGCAGAGGTTCGGGGCCCCAGCATTTT
CDR3: CATSRGSGPQHF

J: TRBJ2-7
length: 15
V: TRBV2
D: .
size: .
DNA: TGTGCCAGCAGCAAGGAGGTGAGGGGGATTGACGAGCAGTACTTC
CDR3: CASSKEVRGIDEQYF

J: TRBJ2-1
length: 12
V: TRBV28
D: .
size: .
DNA: TGTGCCAGCAGTTTATTAGGGAATGAGCAGTTCTTC
CDR3: CASSLLGNEQFF